This T cell receptor beta chain originates from a study of beta chain features in type 1 diabetes (dated by TCRdb to 2016 to 2018). For context, the study as a whole: Mean age, gender distribution, total cell number and subset yield were not different between patients and healthy donors. A total of approximately 99,000,000 sorted cells were examined across all samples, and RNA yield correlated strongly with the number of cells per subset. In the study, recently diagnosed type 1 diabetes patients and matched healthy donors were compared on the TCRB repertoires of their sorted circulating CD4+ T cell subsets. Naive and central memory subsets were obtained from all 30 or so donors, but regulatory and stem cell-like memory subsets were isolated from only 8 patients and about 8 healthy donors.

A single peripheral blood draw of around 100 mL on average was collected from each donor into heparinised tubes. A BD FACSAria II was used to sort naive, central memory, regulatory and stem cell-like memory CD4+ T cells with a panel that included CD45RO, CCR7, CD25, CD127, CD95 and CD27. A purity above 98% was achieved for all sorted populations. PBMCs were isolated immediately by Lymphoprep density gradient centrifugation and stained directly without culture. Samples were stained and sorted in pairs, with one healthy donor and one patient per experiment, so that batch effects were minimized. This clone was seen a handful of times. This receptor's antigen is unknown. No base quality values were provided; no much bigger clone lies one nucleotide off. The same CDR3 is also encoded by other DNA sequences in this sample. Summary of the overall study and its limitations: In all four CD4+ subsets, TCRB CDR3 length was moderately but significantly shorter in type 1 diabetes patients. Patients with type 1 diabetes made fewer insertions and deleted more nucleotides at VDJ recombination sites, implying thymic rearrangement abnormalities. Shorter templates might have been favored by PCR, but patient and control samples were amplified and corrected together, so both groups would have been affected equally by any skew. Because the HLA sub-analyses included only small numbers of individuals, any influence of HLA type on TCRB rearrangement was left unresolved. Naive, central memory and regulatory TCRB repertoires appeared more similar among patients than among healthy donors. Because cDNA was sequenced instead of genomic DNA, activated cells with high expression could be over-represented, although the groups did not differ in activation or CD3 levels.

The entire amount of isolated RNA was reverse transcribed using the High Capacity cDNA Reverse Transcription Kit, so the sequenced TCRB transcripts were expressed ones. Naive, central memory and regulatory T cell samples underwent deep immunoSEQ sequencing, averaging around 4 million total reads per sample. Sorted cells were lysed in RLT buffer, and RNA was extracted using DNase-treated RNeasy Micro or Mini kits according to cell number. To prevent cross-contamination, every cell subset was processed on its own, while patient and healthy donor samples were processed together. The immunoSEQ multiplex PCR was used to amplify TCRB sequences from cDNA, generating 87-bp fragments that spanned the CDR3 region. Sequencing of the amplicons was performed on the Illumina HiSeq platform. From the authors' description of their analysis: Synthetic template baselines were used to correct PCR bias computationally, reads within Hamming distance 2 were collapsed, and singletons that could not be merged were discarded. By aligning reads against IMGT, V, D and J genes, CDR3 length, and insertions or deletions at six rearrangement sites were assigned. Within each subset, clonotype counts were normalized to sorted cell number, after which true diversity and Gini coefficients were computed with the tcR R package. The overlap coefficient, calculated on TCRB nucleotide sequences, was used to quantify repertoire sharing. Out-of-frame TCRB sequences from naive cells were analyzed as a proxy for the pre-selection repertoire. TCRdb took over this immuneACCESS table, retaining in-frame rearrangements with V and J assigned. Such tables are incomplete; in checked studies, under half of the missing clones stem from an unresolved V gene, and the remainder is unexplained. The V and J calls and the clone size are those of that table, but D and trimming were determined from the DNA. This sample has around 260,000 clones in its table, and approximately 25% of those were observed once. The top ten hold roughly 0.013% of the sample.

CDR1 and CDR2 are read off the germline V gene as SGHRS and YFSETQ. Including cysteine and phenylalanine, the CDR3 has 14 amino acids. Only CDR3 DNA is held: 42 bases, read in frame from base 1. Clipping removes 4 bases from V and 1 base from J, with 3 as the unmatched junction base count. What was sequenced was naive CD4+ T cells from blood. The cell subset or site label, as the study defines it: true naive CD4+ T cells. The clonotype comes from a woman aged 30 to 39 with type 1 diabetes. The V gene is TRBV5-1 and the J gene is TRBJ2-7; the central 9 bases match TRBD1. This receptor carries the CDR3 CASSTGQGSYEQYF. The bases are TGCGCCAGCAGCACGGGACAGGGTTCCTACGAGCAGTACTTC.